A single sample is the source of the 19 T cell receptor beta chains below, sequenced in a study of CD8 T cells in ankylosing spondylitis. A single record per CDR3 protein comes from TCRdb applying MiXCR to the 5' RACE reads. The sample includes about 200,000 distinct CDR3 sequences, 20% to 30% seen only once; the top ten take around 6.3%. Input material: blood, either unsorted or a sorted T cell fraction (not recorded which). These receptors all come from a male donor with ankylosing spondylitis or in good health (not recorded which).

V and J are TRBV29-1 and TRBJ2-5; D is tentatively TRBD1 or TRBD2 (5 bases each). CDR1 and CDR2 from the germline V gene are SQVTM and ANQGSEA. The CDR3 covers 13 residues. V was pared by 3 bases and J by 5 bases, with 13 bases between. The CDR3 is CSVDQVWGETQYF. CDR3 nucleotide sequence: TGCAGCGTTGATCAGGTCTGGGGGGAGACCCAGTACTTC.

The genes are TRBV12-3 or TRBV12-4 and TRBJ2-5, with 8 bases lining up with TRBD1. This CDR3 region has 15 residues. The junction had 7 bases not matched to a gene; V was cut back by 2 bases and J by 5 bases. The CDR3 sequence: CASSLQPGGSETQYF. The CDR3 nucleotides are TGTGCCAGCAGTTTACAGCCAGGGGGCTCGGAGACCCAGTACTTC.

This clonotype has a count of ten or more. This chain connects TRBV4-3 to TRBJ1-1; D may be TRBD1 (6 bases). Germline values: CDR1 LGHNA, CDR2 YSLEER. The CDR3 is made up of 14 amino acids. V lost 1 base to trimming and J lost 0 bases, with 6 bases between them. As DNA, the CDR3 is TGCGCCAGCAGCCAAGGACAGGTGAACACTGAAGCTTTCTTT. It codes for CASSQGQVNTEAFF.

This chain connects TRBV6-1 to TRBJ1-5; 11 nucleotides match TRBD1. With V trimmed by 4 bases and J by 7 bases, 3 bases remained unmatched. Germline lookup yields CDR1 MNHNS and CDR2 SASEGT. The CDR3 totals 14 residues. The CDR3 is CASSGDRGIQPQHF. CDR3 DNA: TGTGCCAGCAGTGGGGACAGGGGGATCCAGCCCCAGCATTTT.

This clonotype was recorded only once. The rearrangement joins TRBV29-1 to TRBJ2-5; D is ambiguous. Trimming stripped 4 bases from V and 2 bases from J, with 17 bases between. CDR3 size: 15 residues. Per the germline V gene, CDR1 is SQVTM and CDR2 is ANQGSEA. The CDR3 reads CSVGRSVSRQETQYF. CDR3 sequence (DNA): TGCAGCGTTGGTCGTTCGGTCTCTCGGCAAGAGACCCAGTACTTC.

This chain joins TRBV5-5 and TRBJ2-5; weak D call: TRBD1 (5 bases). CDR1 SGHKS and CDR2 YYEKEE come from the germline V gene (reference sequence). V shed 6 bases and J shed 5 bases, with 17 bases lying between them. The CDR3 covers 14 residues. The CDR3 bases are TGTGCCAGCACCGTCTTGGCAGGGATGGAGACCCAGTACTTC. Translating it yields CASTVLAGMETQYF.

This clonotype was counted many times. V usage is TRBV7-3 and J usage is TRBJ2-7; 7 bases align to TRBD2. The CDR3 loop spans 15 amino acids. The V gene end was trimmed by 6 bases and the J gene end by 3 bases; junction bases not matched to a gene: 11. CDR1 is SGHTA, CDR2 FQGTGA, per germline. This CDR3 is CASSPSGGPLYEQYF. CDR3 sequence (DNA): TGTGCCAGCAGTCCTAGCGGTGGCCCCCTCTACGAGCAGTACTTC.

The chain employs TRBV20-1 and TRBJ2-1, with 8 bases identical to TRBD2. The CDR3 is 12 amino acids. Germline loops: CDR1 DFQATT, CDR2 SNEGSKA (reference sequence). With 3 bases clipped from V and 12 bases from J, the junction kept 7 bases outside the gene matches. CDR3 bases: TGCAGTGCTAGTTCGGGAGGGCCCTCGCAGTTCTTC. Its translation is CSASSGGPSQFF.

This clonotype has a count of ten or more. The chain combines TRBV12-3 or TRBV12-4 with TRBJ2-5; 12 nucleotides align to TRBD2. Trimming at V came to 3 bases and at J to 4 bases, leaving 3 bases not matched to a gene. This CDR3 spans 15 amino acids. DNA of the CDR3: TGTGCCAGCAGTTTTCTAGCGGGAGGGGTAGAGACCCAGTACTTC. Protein product: CASSFLAGGVETQYF.

This clonotype was counted many times. The chain has TRBV5-1 and TRBJ2-7, with TRBD1 identical over 7 bases. From germline, CDR1 is SGHRS and CDR2 YFSETQ. Trimming took 4 bases from V and 4 from J; bases not matched to a gene: 8. This CDR3 is 14 amino acids long. CDR3 sequence: CASSPGQVIYEQYF. DNA for the CDR3: TGCGCCAGCAGCCCAGGACAGGTGATTTACGAGCAGTACTTC. The full variable domain, completed using reference TRBV5-1 and TRBJ2-7, is KAGVTQTPRYLIKTRGQQVTLSCSPISGHRSVSWYQQTPGQGLQFLFEYFSETQRNKGNFPGRFSGRQFSNSRSEMNVSTLELGDSALYLCASSPGQVIYEQYFGPGTRLTVT.

This clonotype was observed a few times. V usage is TRBV7-3 and J usage is TRBJ2-1; maybe TRBD2 (6 bases). CDR1 and CDR2 from the germline V gene are SGHTA and FQGTGA. The CDR3 sequence is 16 residues long. V lost 5 bases, J lost 6 bases, and 20 bases lay in between. This CDR3 reads CASSPAGKRVTNEQFF. The DNA of the CDR3 is TGTGCCAGCAGCCCTGCGGGGAAGAGGGTTACCAATGAGCAGTTCTTC.

The rearrangement joins TRBV11-2 to TRBJ1-1; weak D call: TRBD1 (5 bases). The CDR3 has 13 amino acids. Germline V gene data show CDR1 as SGHAT and CDR2 as FQNNGV. V shed 1 base and J shed 10 bases, with 13 bases lying between them. CDR3 in DNA: TGTGCCAGCAGCTTAGGCCAGGGAGCGGGAGCTTTCTTT. The encoded protein is CASSLGQGAGAFF.

The rearrangement joins TRBV6-1 to TRBJ2-7; tentatively, D is TRBD1 (6 bases). The CDR3 has 16 amino acids. Germline CDR1 and CDR2: MNHNS and SASEGT. V was clipped by 4 bases and J by 7 bases, with 23 bases between them. The CDR3 bases are TGTGCCAGCAGTGCCCGACCCCTAGGACAGAGGGAAGAGCAGTACTTC. It codes for CASSARPLGQREEQYF.

V gene TRBV15 combines with J gene TRBJ1-1; D call uncertain. Germline loops: CDR1 LNHNV, CDR2 YYDKDF (reference sequence). Trimming cost V 0 bases and J 8 bases, with 13 bases left between them. CDR3 length: 14 residues. This CDR3 is CATSRDFGRREAFF. Here the CDR3 DNA reads TGTGCCACCAGCAGAGATTTCGGCCGGAGGGAAGCTTTCTTT. The whole variable domain, remainder taken from reference TRBV15 and TRBJ1-1, is DAMVIQNPRYQVTQFGKPVTLSCSQTLNHNVMYWYQQKSSQAPKLLFHYYDKDFNNEADTPDNFQSRRPNTSFCFLDIRSPGLGDTAMYLCATSRDFGRREAFFGQGTRLTVV.

This clonotype was counted ten times or more. In DNA form, the CDR3 reads TGTGCCAGCAAGACCGGGACAGGGAGAGGCTACACCTTC. Amino acids: CASKTGTGRGYTF. The J gene is TRBJ1-2, the V gene TRBV12-3 or TRBV12-4, with 9 bases that match TRBD1. The CDR3 spans 13 residues. The V gene end was trimmed by 7 bases and the J gene end by 8 bases; junction bases not matched to a gene: 8.

DNA for the CDR3: TGTGCCAGCAGCTTAGGGGGACAGGGGAAAGAGACCCAGTACTTC. The encoded protein is CASSLGGQGKETQYF. The chain employs TRBV7-8 and TRBJ2-5, with TRBD1 matching 10 bases. The CDR3 totals 15 residues. V lost 1 base to trimming and J lost 3 bases; unmatched junction nucleotides: 2. Per the germline V gene, CDR1 is SGHVS and CDR2 is FQNEAQ.

This clonotype was detected many times. The chain employs TRBV27 and TRBJ2-3; D is perhaps TRBD2 (6 bases). The germline gives CDR1 MNHEY, CDR2 SMNVEV (reference sequence). Deletions cut 4 bases from V and 4 bases from J, with 9 bases between. The CDR3 totals 13 residues. CDR3 in DNA: TGTGCCAGCAGTTGGAGGGAGGCAGATACGCAGTATTTT. As protein: CASSWREADTQYF.

This clonotype occurred many times. The gene calls are TRBV7-3 and TRBJ2-1; no clear D. The CDR3 runs 14 residues. V lost 1 base and J lost 3, with 7 bases in between. Germline assignment: CDR1 SGHTA and CDR2 FQGTGA. CDR3 residues: CASSLSPDYNEQFF. The CDR3 DNA reads as TGTGCCAGCAGCTTAAGTCCGGACTACAATGAGCAGTTCTTC.

The chain joins TRBV12-3 or TRBV12-4 to TRBJ2-1; TRBD2 matches at 7 bases. The V segment lost 1 base and the J segment 5 bases; nucleotides outside the gene matches: 17. The CDR3 extends over 19 amino acids. CDR3 sequence: CASSLGTGREATGNNEQFF. The CDR3 DNA sequence: TGTGCCAGCAGTTTAGGCACGGGTCGGGAGGCCACCGGGAACAATGAGCAGTTCTTC.